This T cell receptor beta chain was observed in a study of CD8+ T cells in alopecia areata. The study's findings and limits: Scalp clonality dropped significantly under tofacitinib, as did expanded CD8+ top-100 clones. Sharing of TCRs across patients appeared less clear than in mice, possibly for HLA-related reasons.

RNA extraction was followed by reverse transcription into cDNA, which acted as the sequencing template. Generated by immunoSEQ multiplex PCR, the TCRdb table keeps only in-frame clones and is missing some. Among 100,000 or so clones listed, 55% to 75% were seen once. Treatment noted: oral pan-JAK inhibitor, 5-10 mg twice daily. As part of sample collection, lesional scalp punch biopsies and peripheral blood were taken from alopecia areata patients. V lost 2 bases and J lost 1, with 5 bases in between. The CDR3 runs to 13 residues. Germline CDR1 and CDR2: SEHNR and FQNEAQ (reference sequence). This clone was seen a handful of times. The antigen is not known.

Sequencing was performed on CD8+ T cells sorted from blood, taken between weeks 55 and 70, from a patient treated with tofacitinib. V gene TRBV7-9 combines with J gene TRBJ1-1; no firm D call. This clonotype originated in a human donor with alopecia areata. For the CDR3, the DNA is TGTGCCAGCAGCTTATCAGGGAACACTGAAGCTTTCTTT. Its protein is CASSLSGNTEAFF. The full variable domain, rest sourced from reference TRBV7-9 and TRBJ1-1, is DTGVSQNPRHKITKRGQNVTFRCDPISEHNRLYWYRQTLGQGPEFLTYFQNEAQLEKSRLLSDRFSAERPKGSFSTLEIQRTEQGDSAMYLCASSLSGNTEAFFGQGTRLTVV.